This TCR beta chain originates from a study of T cell responses to AZD1222 COVID-19 vaccine. General study points: White British ancestry dominated among donors, who included more females, and clonal diversity was possibly underestimated. At baseline, just 5 or 6 AZD1222 recipients tested seropositive.

TCRdb's copy holds only in-frame clones and misses some; the assay was immunoSEQ multiplex PCR. The table records some 96,000 clones, 70% to 90% of them present only once. The CDR3 loop spans 16 amino acids. Germline V gene sequence: CDR1 SGHNT, CDR2 YENEEA. V lost 3 bases and J lost 2; bases outside the gene matches: 2. Notes on this clone: Its antigen is unknown.

The source of this sequence is an adult in good health. V gene TRBV11-3 combines with J gene TRBJ2-2, with 11 nucleotides matching TRBD2. The sample here was peripheral blood, taken on day 0 of AZD1222 vaccination. The CDR3 loop reads CASSFLAGGNTGELFF. In DNA form, the CDR3 reads TGTGCCAGCAGCTTCCTAGCGGGGGGTAACACCGGGGAGCTGTTTTTT.